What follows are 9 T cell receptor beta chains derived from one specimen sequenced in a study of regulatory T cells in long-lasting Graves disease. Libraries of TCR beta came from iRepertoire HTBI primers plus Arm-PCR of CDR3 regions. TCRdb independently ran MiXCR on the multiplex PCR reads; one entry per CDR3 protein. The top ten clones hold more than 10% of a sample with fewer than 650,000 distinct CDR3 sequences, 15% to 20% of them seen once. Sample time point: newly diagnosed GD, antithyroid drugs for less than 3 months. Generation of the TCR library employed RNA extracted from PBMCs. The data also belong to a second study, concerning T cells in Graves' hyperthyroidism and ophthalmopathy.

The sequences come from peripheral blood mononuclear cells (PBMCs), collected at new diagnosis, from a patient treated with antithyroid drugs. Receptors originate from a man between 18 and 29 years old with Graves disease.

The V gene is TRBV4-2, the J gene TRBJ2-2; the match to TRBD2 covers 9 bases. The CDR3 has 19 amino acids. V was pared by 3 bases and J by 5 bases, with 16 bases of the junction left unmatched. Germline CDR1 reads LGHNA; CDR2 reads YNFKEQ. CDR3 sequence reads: CASSHGRASGTDVTGELFF. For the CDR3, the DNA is TGTGCCAGCAGCCACGGTAGGGCTAGCGGGACGGATGTGACCGGGGAGCTGTTTTTT.

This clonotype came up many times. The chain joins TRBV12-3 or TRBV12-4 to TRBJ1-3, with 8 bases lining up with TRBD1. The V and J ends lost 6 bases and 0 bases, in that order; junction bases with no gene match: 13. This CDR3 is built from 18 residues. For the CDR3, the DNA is TGTGCCAGCAGCCCCCACCCGGGACAGGCGATCTCTGGAAACACCATATATTTT. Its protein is CASSPHPGQAISGNTIYF.

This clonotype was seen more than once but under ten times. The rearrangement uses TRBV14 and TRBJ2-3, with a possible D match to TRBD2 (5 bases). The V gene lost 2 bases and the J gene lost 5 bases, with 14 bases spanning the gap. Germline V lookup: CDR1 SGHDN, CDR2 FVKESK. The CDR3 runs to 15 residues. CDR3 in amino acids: CASSQREGAGDTQYF. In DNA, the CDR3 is TGTGCCAGCAGCCAACGTGAGGGAGCTGGAGATACGCAGTATTTT.

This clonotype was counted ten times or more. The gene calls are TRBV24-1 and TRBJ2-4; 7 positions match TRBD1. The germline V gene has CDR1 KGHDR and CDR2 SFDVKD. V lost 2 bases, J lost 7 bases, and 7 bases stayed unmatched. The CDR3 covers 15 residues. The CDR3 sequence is CATSDSRQGRNIQYF. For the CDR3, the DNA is TGTGCCACCAGTGATTCTAGACAGGGTAGGAACATTCAGTACTTC.

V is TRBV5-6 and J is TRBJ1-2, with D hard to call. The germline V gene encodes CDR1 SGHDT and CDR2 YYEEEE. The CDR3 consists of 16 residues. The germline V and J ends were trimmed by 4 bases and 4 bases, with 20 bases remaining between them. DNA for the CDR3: TGTGCCAGCAGCGATGCGACCCCGGGCCCCCTCTATGGCTACACCTTC. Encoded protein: CASSDATPGPLYGYTF.

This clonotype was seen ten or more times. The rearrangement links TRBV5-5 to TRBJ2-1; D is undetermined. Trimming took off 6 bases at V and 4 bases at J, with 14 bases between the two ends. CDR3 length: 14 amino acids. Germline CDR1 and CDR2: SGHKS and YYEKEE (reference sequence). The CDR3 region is CASTSENSYNEQFF. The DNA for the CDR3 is TGTGCCAGCACTTCGGAGAACAGTTACAATGAGCAGTTCTTC.

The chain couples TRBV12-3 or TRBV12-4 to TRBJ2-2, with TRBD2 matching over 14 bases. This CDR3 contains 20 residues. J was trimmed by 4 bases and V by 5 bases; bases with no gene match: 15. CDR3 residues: CASSQTPGLAGDGSTGELFF. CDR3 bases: TGTGCCAGCAGTCAGACCCCGGGACTAGCGGGAGACGGTTCCACCGGGGAGCTGTTTTTT.

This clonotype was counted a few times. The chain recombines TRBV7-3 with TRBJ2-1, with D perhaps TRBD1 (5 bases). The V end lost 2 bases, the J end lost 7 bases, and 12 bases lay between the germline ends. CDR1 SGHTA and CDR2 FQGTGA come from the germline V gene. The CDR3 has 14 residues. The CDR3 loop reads CASSLSHRQNEQFF. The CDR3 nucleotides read TGTGCCAGCAGCTTATCGCACAGGCAGAATGAGCAGTTCTTC.

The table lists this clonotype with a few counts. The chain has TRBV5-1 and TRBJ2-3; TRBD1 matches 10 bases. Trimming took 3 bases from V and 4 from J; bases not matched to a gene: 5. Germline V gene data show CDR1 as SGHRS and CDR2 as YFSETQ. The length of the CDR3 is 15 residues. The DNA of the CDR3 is TGCGCCAGCAGCTGGGGGACAGGGGCCGCAGATACGCAGTATTTT. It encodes CASSWGTGAADTQYF.